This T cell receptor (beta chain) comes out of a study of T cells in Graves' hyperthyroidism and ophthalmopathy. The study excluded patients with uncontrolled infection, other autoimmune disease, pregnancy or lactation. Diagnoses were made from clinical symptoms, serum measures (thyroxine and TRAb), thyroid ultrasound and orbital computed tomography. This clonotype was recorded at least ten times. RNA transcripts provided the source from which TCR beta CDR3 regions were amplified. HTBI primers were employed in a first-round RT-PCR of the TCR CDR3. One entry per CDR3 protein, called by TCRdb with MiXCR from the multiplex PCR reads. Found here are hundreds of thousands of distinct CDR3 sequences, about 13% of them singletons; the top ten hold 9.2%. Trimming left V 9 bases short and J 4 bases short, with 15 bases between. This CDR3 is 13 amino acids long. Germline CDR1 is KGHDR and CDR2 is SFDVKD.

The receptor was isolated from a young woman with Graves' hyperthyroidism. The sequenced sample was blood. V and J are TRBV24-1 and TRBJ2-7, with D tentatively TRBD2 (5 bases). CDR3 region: CATEAEAGYEQYF. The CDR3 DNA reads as TGTGCCACCGAAGCGGAGGCCGGGTACGAGCAGTACTTC.